A few counts support the clone carrying this TCR beta chain. V lost 1 base and J 7 bases, leaving 11 bases between the germline ends. Germline V lookup: CDR1 SEHNR, CDR2 FQNEAQ (reference sequence). The CDR3 has 15 amino acids. Those with alopecia areata gave lesional scalp punch biopsies and peripheral blood. This entry comes from a study of CD8+ T cells in alopecia areata. Extracted RNA was reverse transcribed, and the resulting cDNA served as sequencing template. Profiling relied on immunoSEQ multiplex PCR, and the TCRdb table lists in-frame clones only, not all of them. The sample consists of about 12,000 clones, approximately 61% of them appearing once.

This receptor was identified in a human donor with alopecia areata. V gene TRBV7-9 combines with J gene TRBJ1-6, with a possible D match to TRBD1 (5 bases). Specimen: skin. The DNA of the CDR3 is TGTGCCAGCAGCTTAGGAGGGACTACGAATTCACCCCTCCACTTT. Translation: CASSLGGTTNSPLHF. Full variable domain (missing parts from reference TRBV7-9 and TRBJ1-6): DTGVSQNPRHKITKRGQNVTFRCDPISEHNRLYWYRQTLGQGPEFLTYFQNEAQLEKSRLLSDRFSAERPKGSFSTLEIQRTEQGDSAMYLCASSLGGTTNSPLHFGNGTRLTVT.